This paragraph reports one T cell receptor beta chain. What it recognizes is unknown. Extracted RNA was reverse transcribed, and the resulting cDNA served as sequencing template. Repertoires were generated with immunoSEQ multiplex PCR, while TCRdb's copy carries only in-frame clones and drops some. The data show more than 150,000 clones, 50% to 60% seen once. The sample comes from a study of CD8+ T cells in alopecia areata. On the study more broadly: In an open-label trial, patients got 5 to 10 mg tofacitinib twice daily.

CDR3 length: 14 residues. Trimming stripped 0 bases from V and 5 bases from J, with 13 bases between. CDR1 GTSNPN and CDR2 SVGIG come from the germline V gene (reference sequence). Overall study findings and caveats: For lesional scalp, especially alopecia totalis/universalis, clonality was higher than in normal scalp.

This sequence originates from a human donor with alopecia areata. The chain couples TRBV30 to TRBJ1-1, with D maybe TRBD1 (5 bases). The sequenced sample was CD4+ T cells sorted from blood, obtained at week 0. The CDR3 DNA is TGTGCCTGGAGTGTAACAGGAATTAAGACTGAAGCTTTCTTT. This encodes CAWSVTGIKTEAFF.